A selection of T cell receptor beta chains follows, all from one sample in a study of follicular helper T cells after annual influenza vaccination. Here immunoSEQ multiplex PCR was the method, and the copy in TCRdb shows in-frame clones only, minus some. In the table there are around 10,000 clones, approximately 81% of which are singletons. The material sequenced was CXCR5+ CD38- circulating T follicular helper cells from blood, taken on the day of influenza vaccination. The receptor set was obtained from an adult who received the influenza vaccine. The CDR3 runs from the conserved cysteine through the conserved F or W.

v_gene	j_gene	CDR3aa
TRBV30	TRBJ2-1	CAWKGGGGGNEQFF
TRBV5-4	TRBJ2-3	CASSPRGGGTDTQYF
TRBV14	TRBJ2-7	CASSQERVGEQYF
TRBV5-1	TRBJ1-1	CASRLTGAAMNTEAFF
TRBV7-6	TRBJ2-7	CASSPTAVPDYEQYF
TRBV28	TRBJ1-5	CASSLGRGVNQPQHF
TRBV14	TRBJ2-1	CASSQAGAGFNEQFF
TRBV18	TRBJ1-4	CASSPPGTGANEKLFF
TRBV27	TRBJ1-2	CASSLSSQEYGYTF
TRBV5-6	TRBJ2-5	CASSLETRQETQYF
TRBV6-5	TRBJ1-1	CASRGQLNTEAFF
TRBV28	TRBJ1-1	CASSWGQGLAAFF
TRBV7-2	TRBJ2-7	CASSLVPTSGRSSYEQYF
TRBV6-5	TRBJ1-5	CASSPSDSVGAQHF
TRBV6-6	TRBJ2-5	CASSRGGAETQYF
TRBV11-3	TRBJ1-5	CASSLDGRGRDSNQPQHF
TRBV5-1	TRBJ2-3	CASSSGTSGIIDTQYF
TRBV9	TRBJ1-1	CASSVRGGSEAFF
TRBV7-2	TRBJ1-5	CASSFDRGTQPQHF
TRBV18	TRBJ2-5	CASSQTSGETQYF
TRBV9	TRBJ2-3	CASSTGDRYTDTQYF
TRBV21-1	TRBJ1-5	CASSTGQGQPQHF
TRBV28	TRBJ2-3	CASRRRDTQYF
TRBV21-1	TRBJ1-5	CASSKVRQINQPQHF
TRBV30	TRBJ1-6	CAFRARPNSPLHF
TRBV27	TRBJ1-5	CASSRSKGQPQHF
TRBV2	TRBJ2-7	CASGGTSVVHEQYF
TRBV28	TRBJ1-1	CASTMGGYKGNTEAFF
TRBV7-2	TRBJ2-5	CASSLAGTASTQYF
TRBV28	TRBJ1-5	CASSFRQGLDNQPQHF
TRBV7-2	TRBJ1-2	CASSLESGQSYGYTF
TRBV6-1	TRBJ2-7	CASSEQGDEQYF
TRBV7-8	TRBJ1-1	CASSNIQMNTEAFF
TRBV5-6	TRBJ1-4	CASSPTTTYATNEKLFF
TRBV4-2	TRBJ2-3	CASSQELAGGPDTQYF
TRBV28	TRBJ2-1	CASSLEAEQFF
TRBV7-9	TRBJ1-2	CASSFGSGDYGYTF
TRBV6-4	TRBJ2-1	CASSDSGSSNNEQFF
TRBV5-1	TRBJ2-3	CASSRGTGEITDTQYF
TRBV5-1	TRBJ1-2	CASSPDWGGGYTF
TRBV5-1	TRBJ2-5	CASSLAGTSEETQYF
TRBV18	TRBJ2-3	CASSPPVSGADTQYF
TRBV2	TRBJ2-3	CASSDASGITDTQYF
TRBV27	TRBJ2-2	CASSLLSTWGSNTGELFF